This TCR beta chain was recorded in a study of T-cell memory formation after mild COVID-19. In the study overall: In these data, TCR clusters were largely donor specific.

TCRdb reprocessed the 5' RACE reads with MiXCR, giving one entry per CDR3 protein. The table has about half a million distinct CDR3 sequences, 18% seen once. This clonotype occurred a few times. CDR3 length equals 13 residues. The V and J ends lost 4 bases and 5 bases respectively, with 11 bases between them. Material for sequencing was PBMCs or a T cell subset sorted from them (not recorded which). The clonotype was recovered from an adult woman who had mild COVID-19 (a few samples of this study predate the infection). Cell type and time point are not known. The chain recombines TRBV12-3 or TRBV12-4 with TRBJ1-2; D not certain. CDR3 coding DNA: TGTGCCAGCAGTTCCGGGAGAGGTTATGGCTACACCTTC. The encoded protein is CASSSGRGYGYTF.